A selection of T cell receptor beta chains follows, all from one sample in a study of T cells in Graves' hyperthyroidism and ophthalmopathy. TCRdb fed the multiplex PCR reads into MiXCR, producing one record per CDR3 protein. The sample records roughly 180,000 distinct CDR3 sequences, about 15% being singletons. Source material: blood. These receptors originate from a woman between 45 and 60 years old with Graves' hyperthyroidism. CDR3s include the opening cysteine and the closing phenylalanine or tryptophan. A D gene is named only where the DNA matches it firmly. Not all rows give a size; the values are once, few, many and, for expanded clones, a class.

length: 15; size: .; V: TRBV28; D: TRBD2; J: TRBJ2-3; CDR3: CASSLPGLAPDTQYF; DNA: TGTGCCAGCAGTCTCCCGGGACTAGCCCCCGATACGCAGTATTTT
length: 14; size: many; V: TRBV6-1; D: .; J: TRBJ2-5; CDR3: CASSVWRFQETQYF; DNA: TGTGCCAGCAGTGTATGGCGTTTCCAAGAGACCCAGTACTTC
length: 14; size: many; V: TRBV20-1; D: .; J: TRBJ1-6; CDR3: CSARGGTVNSPLHF; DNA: TGCAGTGCTAGAGGAGGGACGGTGAATTCACCCCTCCACTTT
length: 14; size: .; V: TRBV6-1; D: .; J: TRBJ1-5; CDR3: CASSEWGGNQPQHF; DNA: TGTGCCAGCAGTGAATGGGGGGGCAATCAGCCCCAGCATTTT
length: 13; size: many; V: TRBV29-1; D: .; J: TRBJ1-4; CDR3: CSVVTGDRGKLFF; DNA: TGCAGCGTGGTGACAGGAGATAGGGGAAAACTGTTTTTT
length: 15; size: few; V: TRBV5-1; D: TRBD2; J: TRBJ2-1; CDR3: CASSARGGSYNEQFF; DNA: TGCGCCAGCAGTGCGCGGGGGGGGTCCTACAATGAGCAGTTCTTC
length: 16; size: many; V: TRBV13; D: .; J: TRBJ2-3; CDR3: CASSSHGILGTNTQYF; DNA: TGTGCCAGCAGCTCCCACGGGATCCTGGGGACAAATACGCAGTATTTT
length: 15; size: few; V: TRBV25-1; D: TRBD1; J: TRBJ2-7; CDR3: CASSDPGQGLYEQYF; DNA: TGTGCCAGCAGTGATCCGGGACAGGGTCTCTACGAGCAGTACTTC
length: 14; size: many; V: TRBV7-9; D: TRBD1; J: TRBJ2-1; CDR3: CASSRGQGNNEQFF; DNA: TGTGCCAGCAGCCGGGGACAGGGGAACAATGAGCAGTTCTTC
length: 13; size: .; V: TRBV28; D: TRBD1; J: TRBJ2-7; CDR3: CASSFGTGNAQYF; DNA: TGTGCCAGCAGTTTCGGGACAGGGAATGCGCAGTACTTC